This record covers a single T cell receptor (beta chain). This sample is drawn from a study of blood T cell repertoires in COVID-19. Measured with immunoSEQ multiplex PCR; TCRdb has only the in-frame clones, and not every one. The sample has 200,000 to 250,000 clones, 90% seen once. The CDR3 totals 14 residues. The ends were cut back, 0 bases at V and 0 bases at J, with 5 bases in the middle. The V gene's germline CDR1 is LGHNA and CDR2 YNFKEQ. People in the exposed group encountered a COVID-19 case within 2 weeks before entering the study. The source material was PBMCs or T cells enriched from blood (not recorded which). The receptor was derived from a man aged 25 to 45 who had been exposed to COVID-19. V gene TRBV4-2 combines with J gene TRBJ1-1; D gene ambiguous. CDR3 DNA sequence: TGTGCCAGCAGCCAAGAACACATGAACACTGAAGCTTTCTTT. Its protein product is CASSQEHMNTEAFF.